Here is one T cell receptor (beta chain) with its context. Amplification of TCR beta CDR3 regions used RNA as the template. Carried out on the TCR CDR3, a first-round RT-PCR used the HTBI primer set. TCRdb passed the multiplex PCR reads through MiXCR, listing each CDR3 protein once. The sample yields 500,000 to 650,000 distinct CDR3 sequences, around 43% seen once. This sample is drawn from a study of T cells in Graves' hyperthyroidism and ophthalmopathy. The CDR3 sequence is 13 residues long. The V and J ends lost 2 bases and 9 bases respectively, with 10 bases between them. The chain couples TRBV12-3 or TRBV12-4 to TRBJ2-2; D uncertain. Sample: peripheral blood or thyroid tissue (not recorded which). This receptor was identified in an adult woman with Graves' disease, either hyperthyroidism or ophthalmopathy (not recorded which). CDR3 amino acids: CASSLQAPWELFF. CDR3 bases: TGTGCCAGCAGTTTACAAGCCCCCTGGGAGCTGTTTTTT.